This TCR beta chain was recorded in a study of blood T cell repertoires in COVID-19 (dated by TCRdb to about 2020). Looking at the study overall: Samples from collaborators originated in the United States, Italy and Spain and spanned both the acute and convalescent phases of COVID-19. The samples were drawn from two sources: the first 160 participants of the ongoing ImmuneRACE study, and fewer than 1,500 subjects contributed by 6 global collaborators. The material from the prospective study consisted of cDNA or gDNA derived from T cells, B-cell-depleted T cells, or PBMCs. Where HLA class I and class II types were available, the types were taken from metadata supplied by the sample provider, not from assay-based typing. The repertoires were released in a freely available public database intended as a resource for research on the immune response to SARS-CoV-2. A de-identified subject ID, COVID-19 status, age in years and sex were almost always included in the sample metadata. Subjects who had been exposed to COVID-19, were actively infected with it, or had recovered from it provided the deeply sampled blood TCRbeta repertoires that made up the dataset. Overall results and qualifications from the work: Clinical and demographic metadata were provided uncurated, with the amount varying by source and participant.

TCRbeta CDR3 regions were amplified from genomic DNA using the immunoSEQ Assay, a bias-controlled multiplex PCR. The published analysis was carried out like this. Nucleated cell counts per sample were estimated from amplification of reference gene primers within the assay. To quantify the absolute abundance of each unique TCRbeta CDR3 rearrangement, sequence reads were collapsed and filtered. Productive Simpson clonality was computed per sample as the square root of Simpson's diversity index over productive rearrangements. TCRdb holds this immuneACCESS table with in-frame rearrangements only. Some clones are missing; in checked studies, unresolved V genes explain under half, and the rest has no known cause. From that table come the V and J calls and clone size; the DNA was used to work out D and trimming. For this sample there are roughly 230,000 clones; more than 70% appear just once. In total, the top ten clones hold around 7.9% of the sample.

On this clone: This clone's antigen is unknown. No much larger clone exists at a distance of one base, and base qualities are not known.

Whole blood was collected in K2EDTA tubes by collaborating institutions according to the institutions' own protocols. For TCRbeta analysis, collaborator samples were shipped as frozen whole blood, as isolated PBMCs, or as DNA extracted from either sample type. V is pared back by 1 base and J by 1 base, with 11 bases lying between the germline termini. There are 16 amino acids in the CDR3, from cysteine to phenylalanine inclusive. The read is trimmed to its CDR3 DNA, 48 bases read in frame from base 1. As encoded in the germline V gene, CDR1 is KGHDR while CDR2 is SFDVKD. Sequenced sample: peripheral blood. The receptor chain draws on TRBV24-1 and TRBJ2-3; the D segment cannot be called with confidence. The receptor's source is a man between 35 and 55 years old with active or convalescent COVID-19. The DNA sequence is given as TGTGCCACCAGTGATTTTGATTTGACTGGCACAGATACGCAGTATTTT. Its product reads: CATSDFDLTGTDTQYF.